Following are 19 T cell receptor beta chains from one sample sequenced in a study of lymphopenia after photon versus proton radiotherapy. Generated by immunoSEQ multiplex PCR, the TCRdb table keeps only in-frame clones and is missing some. The data show more than 15,000 clones, with about nine tenths seen just once and roughly 10% held by the top ten. Sequenced here: peripheral blood, sampled from a patient treated with proton-based radiotherapy. These TCRs come from an older man with pancreatic cancer.

The chain is built from TRBV27 and TRBJ1-1; the match to TRBD1 covers 8 bases. The junction had 9 bases not matched to a gene; V was cut back by 5 bases and J by 1 base. CDR3 length: 16 amino acids. Germline lookup yields CDR1 MNHEY and CDR2 SMNVEV (reference sequence). This CDR3 reads CASSRSLGQGNTEAFF. The CDR3 coding sequence is TGTGCCAGCAGTAGGAGCCTCGGACAGGGGAACACTGAAGCTTTCTTT.

CDR3 bases: TGTGCCAGCAGCTTAAATTCAGGGCTGAACACTGAAGCTTTCTTT. It codes for CASSLNSGLNTEAFF. This chain uses TRBV7-3 with TRBJ1-1, with a possible D match to TRBD1 (5 bases). Trimming removed 1 base at V and 0 bases at J, with 9 bases between. Germline assignment: CDR1 SGHTA and CDR2 FQGTGA. The CDR3 is made up of 15 amino acids.

This chain joins TRBV11-2 and TRBJ1-6, with TRBD1 matching over 10 bases. The CDR3 runs 16 residues. J was trimmed by 9 bases and V by 5 bases; bases with no gene match: 10. The V gene's germline CDR1 is SGHAT and CDR2 FQNNGV. The DNA for the CDR3 is TGTGCCAGCAGCGCAGGCCTTGGGACAGGGGTTTCACCCCTCCACTTT. It translates to CASSAGLGTGVSPLHF. Combining the CDR3 with reference TRBV11-2 and TRBJ1-6 gives the whole variable domain EAGVAQSPRYKIIEKRQSVAFWCNPISGHATLYWYQQILGQGPKLLIQFQNNGVVDDSQLPKDRFSAERLKGVDSTLKIQPAKLEDSAVYLCASSAGLGTGVSPLHFGNGTRLTVT.

This clone appeared a single time. V usage is TRBV11-3 and J usage is TRBJ2-2, with 9 bases fitting TRBD2. The V and J ends lost 3 bases and 6 bases, in that order; junction bases with no gene match: 17. The CDR3 is 19 residues long. Germline V gene sequence: CDR1 SGHNT, CDR2 YENEEA. CDR3 sequence: CASSFSSGTYGGSSGELFF. The CDR3 DNA sequence: TGTGCCAGCAGCTTTTCTAGCGGGACCTACGGGGGCTCCTCCGGGGAGCTGTTTTTT.

The chain combines TRBV2 with TRBJ2-7; D unresolved. Germline V gene data show CDR1 as SNHLY and CDR2 as FYNNEI. This CDR3 is 11 amino acids long. With 6 bases removed from V and 3 bases from J, the gap between germline ends came to 6 bases. CDR3 region: CASRFYYEQYF. CDR3 nucleotide sequence: TGTGCCAGCAGATTCTACTACGAGCAGTACTTC.

On this clone: Within the sample, other DNA sequences also encode this same CDR3. The rearrangement links TRBV7-2 to TRBJ1-5; TRBD1 is a possible D gene (6 bases). The CDR3 length is 14 residues. The V end was cut by 5 bases, the J end by 4 bases, with 12 bases between. Looked up from germline, CDR1 is SGHTA and CDR2 is FQGNSA. CDR3 sequence (DNA): TGTGCCAGCAGCGCACAGGGACCGAATCAGCCCCAGCATTTT. Translating it yields CASSAQGPNQPQHF.

The chain joins TRBV7-6 to TRBJ1-1; the match to TRBD1 covers 9 bases. The trim removed 5 bases at V and 5 bases at J, leaving 6 bases unmatched. The germline V gene has CDR1 SGHVS and CDR2 FNYEAQ. There are 14 residues in the CDR3. This chain's CDR3 is CASSPGTGWTEAFF. Here the CDR3 DNA reads TGTGCCAGCAGCCCTGGGACAGGGTGGACTGAAGCTTTCTTT. The variable domain in full, completed from reference TRBV7-6 and TRBJ1-1, reads GAGVSQSPRYKVTKRGQDVALRCDPISGHVSLYWYRQALGQGPEFLTYFNYEAQQDKSGLPNDRFSAERPEGSISTLTIQRTEQRDSAMYRCASSPGTGWTEAFFGQGTRLTVV.

The table lists this clone with a count of one. The chain recombines TRBV7-9 with TRBJ1-2, with TRBD1 as a possible D gene (5 bases). The germline V gene has CDR1 SEHNR and CDR2 FQNEAQ (reference sequence). With 6 bases removed from V and 8 bases from J, the gap between germline ends came to 25 bases. The CDR3 has 16 residues. The chain's CDR3 is CASRGLLLAGLGGYTF. Here the CDR3 DNA reads TGTGCCAGCAGGGGCCTATTGTTGGCAGGGCTTGGGGGCTACACCTTC.

The rearrangement joins TRBV19 to TRBJ1-1, with a weak D call TRBD1 (5 bases). CDR3 size: 13 residues. V was cut by 3 bases and J by 6 bases, with 11 bases left in between. Germline V gives CDR1 LNHDA, CDR2 SQIVND (reference sequence). CDR3 protein: CASSIGDLSEAFF. The CDR3 nucleotides are TGTGCCAGTAGTATCGGGGACCTCTCTGAAGCTTTCTTT.

The chain links TRBV13 to TRBJ1-3; 10 bases map to TRBD1. Germline-derived CDR1 and CDR2 are PRHDT and FYEKMQ (reference sequence). V was pared by 5 bases and J by 0 bases, with 7 bases of the junction left unmatched. This CDR3 has 17 amino acids. CDR3 in DNA: TGTGCCAGCAGCCGGGGACAGGGGTCTTACTCTGGAAACACCATATATTTT. It specifies CASSRGQGSYSGNTIYF.

J is TRBJ2-3 and V is TRBV11-2; 10 bases map to TRBD1. V lost 2 bases, J lost 3 bases, and 11 bases stayed unmatched. Germline V gene sequence: CDR1 SGHAT, CDR2 FQNNGV. The CDR3 has 18 residues. The DNA for the CDR3 is TGTGCCAGCAGCTTACGGAGAGGGACAGGGGTGGGTACAGATACGCAGTATTTT. It yields the protein CASSLRRGTGVGTDTQYF.

This chain joins TRBV5-1 and TRBJ2-2; D is uncertain. Trimming stripped 0 bases from V and 2 bases from J, with 11 bases between. The germline V gene encodes CDR1 SGHRS and CDR2 YFSETQ. This CDR3 comprises 16 residues. DNA for the CDR3: TGCGCCAGCAGCTTGGCAAGTGGGGTTAACACCGGGGAGCTGTTTTTT. Translating it yields CASSLASGVNTGELFF.

The rearrangement links TRBV27 to TRBJ1-4; unclear D gene. This CDR3 is built from 12 residues. Trimming stripped 6 bases from V and 8 bases from J, with 10 bases between. CDR1 is MNHEY and CDR2 is SMNVEV in the germline V gene (reference sequence). The CDR3 sequence: CASSRAGEKLFF. The CDR3 bases are TGTGCCAGCAGCCGGGCCGGGGAAAAACTGTTTTTT.

This chain connects TRBV4-2 to TRBJ1-4; 7 nucleotides agree with TRBD1. Germline values: CDR1 LGHNA, CDR2 YNFKEQ. Trimming took 1 base from V and 8 from J; bases not matched to a gene: 7. This CDR3 contains 15 residues. CDR3 in amino acids: CASSQADRNQEKLFF. The CDR3 DNA follows: TGTGCCAGCAGCCAAGCGGACAGGAATCAGGAAAAACTGTTTTTT.

This clone was recorded only once. The chain recombines TRBV5-1 with TRBJ1-1; D possibly corresponds to TRBD1 (6 bases). This CDR3 has 17 residues. V dropped 2 bases and J dropped 2 bases, with 19 bases sitting between them. Germline V gene data show CDR1 as SGHRS and CDR2 as YFSETQ. The CDR3 spells CASSLQVNSRGNTEAFF. The CDR3 DNA reads TGCGCCAGCAGCTTACAGGTAAACAGCAGGGGAAACACTGAAGCTTTCTTT.

The chain links TRBV6-1 to TRBJ1-2; possibly TRBD1 for D (6 bases). Trimming removed 7 bases at V and 5 bases at J, with 14 bases between. The CDR3 is made up of 13 amino acids. Germline CDR1 MNHNS, CDR2 SASEGT. CDR3: CASKPGAEYGYTF. The CDR3 bases are TGTGCCAGCAAGCCGGGGGCAGAATATGGCTACACCTTC.

The CDR3 sequence is CASSLESGEAFF. In DNA, the CDR3 is TGCGCCAGCAGCTTGGAATCAGGAGAAGCTTTCTTT. V is TRBV5-1 and J is TRBJ1-1; D gene ambiguous. The length of the CDR3 is 12 residues. Germline values: CDR1 SGHRS, CDR2 YFSETQ. V was clipped by 0 bases and J by 8 bases, with 8 bases between them.

The genes are TRBV6-1 and TRBJ2-7; D possibly corresponds to TRBD2 (7 bases). V was cut by 3 bases and J by 7 bases, with 31 bases left in between. This CDR3 spans 19 amino acids. Looked up from germline, CDR1 is MNHNS and CDR2 is SASEGT. The CDR3 reads CASSERPTGALRRAGEQYF. The CDR3 nucleotides are TGTGCCAGCAGTGAGAGGCCTACGGGGGCTCTTCGCCGAGCGGGGGAGCAGTACTTC.

This clone is a singleton in its sample. The chain recombines TRBV7-9 with TRBJ1-1, with unresolved D. The CDR3 extends over 15 amino acids. In germline, CDR1 is SEHNR, CDR2 FQNEAQ (reference sequence). V was clipped by 2 bases and J by 0 bases, with 10 bases between them. In nucleotides, the CDR3 is TGTGCCAGCAGCTTATGGGCAAAGATGAACACTGAAGCTTTCTTT. This gives the protein CASSLWAKMNTEAFF.